This T cell receptor (beta chain) was sequenced in a study of CD8+ T cells in alopecia areata. The CDR3 covers 17 residues. CDR1 and CDR2 (germline): LNHNV, YYDKDF (reference sequence). This clone showed up just once. Its cognate antigen is unknown. At one end, the junction sequence differs from germline, possibly due to a read error. Study-level findings and limits: Normal scalp showed lower clonality than lesional scalp, especially alopecia totalis/universalis.

RNA was extracted and reverse transcribed into cDNA as the sequencing template. Here immunoSEQ multiplex PCR was the method, and the copy in TCRdb shows in-frame clones only, minus some. In the table there are approximately 59,000 clones, 45% to 55% of which are singletons. Those with alopecia areata gave lesional scalp punch biopsies and peripheral blood. Starting from PBMCs, sorting isolated CD4+ and CD8+ T cells. V is TRBV15 and J is TRBJ2-7; 8 bases are shared with TRBD1. Material: CD8+ T cells sorted from blood, obtained at week 0. This TCR was recovered from a human donor with alopecia areata. The CDR3: CATSRGVAGGEDYGQYF. The CDR3 nucleotides are TGTGCCACCAGCAGAGGGGTAGCAGGGGGCGAGGACTACGGGCAGTACTTC.